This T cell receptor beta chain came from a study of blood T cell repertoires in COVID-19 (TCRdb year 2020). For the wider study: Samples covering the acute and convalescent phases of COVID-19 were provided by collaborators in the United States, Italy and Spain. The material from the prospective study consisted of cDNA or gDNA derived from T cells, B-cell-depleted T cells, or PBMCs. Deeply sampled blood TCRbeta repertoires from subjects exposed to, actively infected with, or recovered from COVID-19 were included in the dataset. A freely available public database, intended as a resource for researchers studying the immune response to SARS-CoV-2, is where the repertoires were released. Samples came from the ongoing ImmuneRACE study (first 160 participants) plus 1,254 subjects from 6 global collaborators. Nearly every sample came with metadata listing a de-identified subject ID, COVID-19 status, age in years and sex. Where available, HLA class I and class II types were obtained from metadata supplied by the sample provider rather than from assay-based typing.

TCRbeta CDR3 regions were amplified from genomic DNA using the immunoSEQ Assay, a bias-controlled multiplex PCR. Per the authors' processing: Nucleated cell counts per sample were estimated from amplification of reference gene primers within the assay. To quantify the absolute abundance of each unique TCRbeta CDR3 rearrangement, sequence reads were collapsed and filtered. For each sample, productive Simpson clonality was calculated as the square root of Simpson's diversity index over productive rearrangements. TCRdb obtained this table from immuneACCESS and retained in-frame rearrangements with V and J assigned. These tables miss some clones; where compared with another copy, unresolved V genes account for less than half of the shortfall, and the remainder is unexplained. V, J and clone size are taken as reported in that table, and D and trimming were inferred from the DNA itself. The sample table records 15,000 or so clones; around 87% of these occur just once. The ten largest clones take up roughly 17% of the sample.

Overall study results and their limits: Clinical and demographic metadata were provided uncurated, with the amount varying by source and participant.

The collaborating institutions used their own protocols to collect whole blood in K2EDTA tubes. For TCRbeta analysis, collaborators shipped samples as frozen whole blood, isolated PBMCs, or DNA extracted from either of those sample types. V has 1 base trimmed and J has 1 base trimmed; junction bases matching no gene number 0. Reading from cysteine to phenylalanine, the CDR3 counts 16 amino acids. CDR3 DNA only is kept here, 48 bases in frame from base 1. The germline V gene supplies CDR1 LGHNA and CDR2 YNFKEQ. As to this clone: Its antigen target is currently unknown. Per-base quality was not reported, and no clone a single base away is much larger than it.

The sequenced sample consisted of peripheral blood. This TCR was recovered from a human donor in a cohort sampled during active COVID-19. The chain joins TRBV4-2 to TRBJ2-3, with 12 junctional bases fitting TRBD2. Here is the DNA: TGTGCCAGCAGCCAAGGACTAGCGGGGGGCACAGATACGCAGTATTTT. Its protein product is CASSQGLAGGTDTQYF.